This T cell receptor (beta chain) was sequenced for a study of cytomegalovirus exposure and HLA in healthy donors. The PCR ran on 60 Vbeta and 13 Jbeta primers. Profiling relied on immunoSEQ multiplex PCR, and the TCRdb table lists in-frame clones only, not all of them. The sample has about 110,000 clones, roughly four fifths seen once. The CDR3 totals 20 residues. With V trimmed by 3 bases and J by 3 bases, 17 bases remained unmatched. In germline, CDR1 is SGHRS, CDR2 YFSETQ. This chain connects TRBV5-1 to TRBJ2-2; 10 bases line up with TRBD2. The source of this sequence is a man between 60 and 75 years old in good health and CMV-seronegative. Sequenced material: PBMCs. The CDR3 DNA is TGCGCCAGCAGCTCCCACCCGGGTGGAGCGGGGGGGCCCGACACCGGGGAGCTGTTTTTT. It yields the protein CASSSHPGGAGGPDTGELFF.